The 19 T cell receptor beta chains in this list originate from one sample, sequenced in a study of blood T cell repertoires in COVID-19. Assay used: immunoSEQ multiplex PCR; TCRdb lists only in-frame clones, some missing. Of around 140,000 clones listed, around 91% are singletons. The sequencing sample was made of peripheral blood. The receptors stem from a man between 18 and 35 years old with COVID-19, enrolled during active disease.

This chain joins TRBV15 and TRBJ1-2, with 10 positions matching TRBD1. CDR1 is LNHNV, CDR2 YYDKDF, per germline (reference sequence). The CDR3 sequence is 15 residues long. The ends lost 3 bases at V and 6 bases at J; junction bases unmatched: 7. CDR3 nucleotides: TGTGCCACCAGCAGCAGACAGGGGGCCCCCAATGGCTACACCTTC. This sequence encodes CATSSRQGAPNGYTF. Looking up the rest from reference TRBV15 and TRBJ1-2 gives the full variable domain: DAMVIQNPRYQVTQFGKPVTLSCSQTLNHNVMYWYQQKSSQAPKLLFHYYDKDFNNEADTPDNFQSRRPNTSFCFLDIRSPGLGDTAMYLCATSSRQGAPNGYTFGSGTRLTVV.

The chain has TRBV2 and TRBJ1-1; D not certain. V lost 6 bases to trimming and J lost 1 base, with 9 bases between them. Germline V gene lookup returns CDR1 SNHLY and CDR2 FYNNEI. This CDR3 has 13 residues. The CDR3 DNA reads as TGTGCCAGCAGCTCGATCGGGAACACTGAAGCTTTCTTT. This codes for CASSSIGNTEAFF.

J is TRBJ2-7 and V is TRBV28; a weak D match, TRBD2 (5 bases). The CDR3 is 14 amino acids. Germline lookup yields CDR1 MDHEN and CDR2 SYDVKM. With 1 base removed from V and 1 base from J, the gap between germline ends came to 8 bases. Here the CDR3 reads CASSLYGKSYEQYF. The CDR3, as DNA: TGTGCCAGCAGTTTATACGGGAAATCCTACGAGCAGTACTTC. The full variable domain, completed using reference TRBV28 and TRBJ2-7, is DVKVTQSSRYLVKRTGEKVFLECVQDMDHENMFWYRQDPGLGLRLIYFSYDVKMKEKGDIPEGYSVSREKKERFSLILESASTNQTSMYLCASSLYGKSYEQYFGPGTRLTVT.

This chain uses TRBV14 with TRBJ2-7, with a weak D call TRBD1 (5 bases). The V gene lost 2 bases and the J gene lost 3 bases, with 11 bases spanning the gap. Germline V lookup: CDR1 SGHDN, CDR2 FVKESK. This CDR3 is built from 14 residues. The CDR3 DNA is TGTGCCAGCAGCCAACAGGGATTAGGCTACGAGCAGTACTTC. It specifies CASSQQGLGYEQYF.

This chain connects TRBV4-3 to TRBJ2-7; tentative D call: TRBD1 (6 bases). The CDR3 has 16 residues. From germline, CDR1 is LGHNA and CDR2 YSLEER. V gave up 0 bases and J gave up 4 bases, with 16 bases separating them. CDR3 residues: CASSQEKDSEFYEQYF. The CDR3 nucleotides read TGCGCCAGCAGCCAAGAAAAGGACAGTGAGTTTTACGAGCAGTACTTC.

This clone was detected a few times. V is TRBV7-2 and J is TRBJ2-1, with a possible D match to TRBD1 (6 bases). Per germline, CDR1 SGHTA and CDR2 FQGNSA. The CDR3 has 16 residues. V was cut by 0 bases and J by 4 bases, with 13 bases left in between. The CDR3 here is CASSLAPGTSYNEQFF. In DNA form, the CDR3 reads TGTGCCAGCAGCTTAGCGCCGGGGACATCGTACAATGAGCAGTTCTTC.

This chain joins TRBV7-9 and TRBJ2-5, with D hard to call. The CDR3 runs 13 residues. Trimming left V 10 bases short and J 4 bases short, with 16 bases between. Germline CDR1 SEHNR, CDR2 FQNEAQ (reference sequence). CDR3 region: CAIRQRSAETQYF. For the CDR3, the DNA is TGTGCCATCCGCCAGAGGTCTGCAGAGACCCAGTACTTC.

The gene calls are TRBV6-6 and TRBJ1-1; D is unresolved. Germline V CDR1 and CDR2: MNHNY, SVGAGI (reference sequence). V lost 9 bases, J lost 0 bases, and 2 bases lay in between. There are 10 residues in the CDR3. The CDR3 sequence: CASMNTEAFF. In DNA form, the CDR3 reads TGTGCCAGTATGAACACTGAAGCTTTCTTT.

DNA for the CDR3: TGTGCCAGCAGTAAATCCCATTACGAGCAGTACTTC. Protein sequence: CASSKSHYEQYF. The chain recombines TRBV28 with TRBJ2-7; no firm D call. Trimming stripped 5 bases from V and 4 bases from J, with 9 bases between. This CDR3 contains 12 residues. Germline V gene lookup returns CDR1 MDHEN and CDR2 SYDVKM.

CDR3 loop: CASSLATSGSKTYEQYF. The CDR3 DNA reads TGCGCCAGCAGCTTGGCGACTAGCGGGAGTAAGACCTACGAGCAGTACTTC. This sequence joins TRBV5-1 and TRBJ2-7; 12 bases agree with TRBD2. The CDR3 spans 17 residues. With V trimmed by 0 bases and J by 2 bases, 6 bases remained unmatched. From germline, CDR1 is SGHRS and CDR2 YFSETQ.

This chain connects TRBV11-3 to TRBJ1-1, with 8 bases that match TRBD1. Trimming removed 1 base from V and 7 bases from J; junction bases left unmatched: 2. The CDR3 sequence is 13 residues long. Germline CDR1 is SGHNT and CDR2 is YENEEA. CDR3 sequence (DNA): TGTGCCAGCAGCTTAGGGACAGGGAGTGAAGCTTTCTTT. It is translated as CASSLGTGSEAFF. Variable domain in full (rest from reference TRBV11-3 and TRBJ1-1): EAGVVQSPRYKIIEKKQPVAFWCNPISGHNTLYWYLQNLGQGPELLIRYENEEAVDDSQLPKDRFSAERLKGVDSTLKIQPAELGDSAVYLCASSLGTGSEAFFGQGTRLTVV.

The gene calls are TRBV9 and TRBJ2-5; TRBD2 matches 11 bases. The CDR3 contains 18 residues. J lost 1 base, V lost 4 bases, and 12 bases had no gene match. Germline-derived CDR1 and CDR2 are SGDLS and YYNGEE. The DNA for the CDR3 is TGTGCCAGCAGCTCCGCTAAGGGGACTAGCGGACTCCAAGAGACCCAGTACTTC. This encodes CASSSAKGTSGLQETQYF.

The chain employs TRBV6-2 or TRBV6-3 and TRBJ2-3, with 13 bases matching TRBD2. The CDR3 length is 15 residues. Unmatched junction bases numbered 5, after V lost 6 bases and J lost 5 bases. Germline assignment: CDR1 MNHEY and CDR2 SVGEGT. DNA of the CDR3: TGTGCCAGCAGCCTGCGACTAGCGGGAGGAGATACGCAGTATTTT. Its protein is CASSLRLAGGDTQYF.

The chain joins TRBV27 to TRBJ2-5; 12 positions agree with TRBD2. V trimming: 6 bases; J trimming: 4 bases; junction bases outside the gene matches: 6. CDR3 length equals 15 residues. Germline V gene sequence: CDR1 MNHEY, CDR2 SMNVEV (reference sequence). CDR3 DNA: TGTGCCAGCAGGGGACTAGCGGGTCATCGAGAGACCCAGTACTTC. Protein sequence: CASRGLAGHRETQYF.

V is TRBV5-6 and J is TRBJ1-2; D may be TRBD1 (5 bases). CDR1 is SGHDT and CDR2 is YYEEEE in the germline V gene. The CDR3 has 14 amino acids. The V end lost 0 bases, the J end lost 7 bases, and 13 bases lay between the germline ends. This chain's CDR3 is CASSLGSSGGGYTF. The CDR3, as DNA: TGTGCCAGCAGCTTGGGGTCTTCCGGGGGTGGCTACACCTTC.

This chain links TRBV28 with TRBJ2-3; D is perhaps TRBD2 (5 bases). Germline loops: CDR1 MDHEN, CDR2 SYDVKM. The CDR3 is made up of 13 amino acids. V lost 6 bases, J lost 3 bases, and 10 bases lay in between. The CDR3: CASRGRRTDTQYF. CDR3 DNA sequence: TGTGCCAGCAGGGGGAGACGAACAGATACGCAGTATTTT.

The CDR3, as DNA: TGTGCCAGCAGTTACTCGATGTTAGCGGGATGGGGAGAGCAGTACTTC. Protein product: CASSYSMLAGWGEQYF. This chain links TRBV6-5 with TRBJ2-7; 8 nucleotides align to TRBD2. V lost 0 bases and J lost 7; bases outside the gene matches: 11. In germline, CDR1 is MNHEY, CDR2 SVGAGI. The length of the CDR3 is 16 residues.

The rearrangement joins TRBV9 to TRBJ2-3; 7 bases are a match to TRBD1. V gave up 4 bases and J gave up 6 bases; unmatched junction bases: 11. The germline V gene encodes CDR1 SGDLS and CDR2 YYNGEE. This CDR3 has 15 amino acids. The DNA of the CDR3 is TGTGCCAGCAGCACTTCCGGGACAGTCTCGGATACGCAGTATTTT. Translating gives CASSTSGTVSDTQYF.

As DNA, the CDR3 is TGTGCCAGCAGCCGAGGACAGGAGAATCAGCCCCAGCATTTT. Protein product: CASSRGQENQPQHF. The chain carries TRBV4-2 and TRBJ1-5, with 7 nucleotides matching TRBD1. Per germline, CDR1 LGHNA and CDR2 YNFKEQ. V dropped 4 bases and J dropped 4; count of bases not matched to a gene: 4. The CDR3 has 14 amino acids.